Given below is one TCR beta chain in context. The sample is drawn from a study of blood T cell repertoires in COVID-19. Clones were sequenced by immunoSEQ multiplex PCR, and TCRdb holds only the in-frame ones, with some missing. The profile shows tens of thousands of clones, approximately 86% of them singletons. V lost 7 bases and J 9 bases, leaving 16 bases between the germline ends. CDR3 length: 12 amino acids. Looked up from germline, CDR1 is SQVTM and CDR2 is ANQGSEA. What was sequenced was peripheral blood. The V call is TRBV29-1, the J call TRBJ2-4; maybe TRBD2 (7 bases). This sequence originates from a man aged 50 to 59 with active or convalescent COVID-19. The CDR3 loop reads CSAKGGGGIQYF. The CDR3 DNA sequence: TGCAGCGCTAAGGGAGGGGGAGGCATTCAGTACTTC.